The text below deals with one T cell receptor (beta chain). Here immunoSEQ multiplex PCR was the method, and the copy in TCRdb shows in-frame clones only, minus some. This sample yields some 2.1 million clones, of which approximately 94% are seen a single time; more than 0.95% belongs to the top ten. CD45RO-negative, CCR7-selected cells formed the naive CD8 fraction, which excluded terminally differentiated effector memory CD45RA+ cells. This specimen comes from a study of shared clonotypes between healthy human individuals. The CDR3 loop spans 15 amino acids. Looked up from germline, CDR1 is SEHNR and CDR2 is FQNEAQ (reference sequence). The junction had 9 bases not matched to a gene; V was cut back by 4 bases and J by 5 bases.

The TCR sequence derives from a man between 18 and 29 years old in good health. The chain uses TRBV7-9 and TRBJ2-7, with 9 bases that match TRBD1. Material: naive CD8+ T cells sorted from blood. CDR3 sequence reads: CASSWGQGGLDEQYF. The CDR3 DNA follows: TGTGCCAGCAGCTGGGGACAGGGCGGGTTGGACGAGCAGTACTTC.